These T cell receptor beta chains were read from a single sample in a study of blood T cell repertoires in COVID-19. Here immunoSEQ multiplex PCR was the method, and the copy in TCRdb shows in-frame clones only, minus some. The sample comprises around 300,000 clones, around 87% of which are singletons, and less than 6% rests with the top ten. Sequences were obtained from PBMCs or T cells enriched from blood (not recorded which). The receptor set was obtained from a woman in her 30s who had recovered from COVID-19. Both conserved end residues are part of each CDR3. A D gene is named only where the DNA matches it firmly. Rows give clone size only sometimes, using once, few, many, or a class for an expanded clone.

CASSIEAGVYGYTF | TGTGCCAGTAGTATAGAAGCGGGAGTCTATGGCTACACCTTC | NA | TRBJ1-2 | NA | TRBV19
CASRTGYREQYF | TGTGCCAGCAGGACAGGGTATCGCGAGCAGTACTTC | NA | TRBJ2-7 | TRBD1 | TRBV6-5
CATYDRLRGYTF | TGTGCCACCTACGACAGGTTGAGAGGCTACACCTTC | NA | TRBJ1-2 | NA | TRBV24-1
CASSLERGSQETQYF | TGTGCCAGCAGTCTCGAGCGGGGGTCACAAGAGACCCAGTACTTC | NA | TRBJ2-5 | TRBD2 | TRBV28
CASSPGTGTFNEQFF | TGTGCCAGCAGCCCCGGGACAGGGACTTTCAATGAGCAGTTCTTC | NA | TRBJ2-1 | TRBD1 | TRBV5-6
CASSSGAAKNIQYF | TGTGCCAGCAGCTCGGGAGCGGCCAAAAACATTCAGTACTTC | once | TRBJ2-4 | NA | TRBV5-6
CASSFGQGAGYGYTF | TGTGCCAGCAGCTTCGGACAGGGAGCGGGCTATGGCTACACCTTC | NA | TRBJ1-2 | TRBD1 | TRBV7-2
CASSPAENYNSPLHF | TGTGCCAGCAGCCCTGCGGAGAACTATAATTCACCCCTCCACTTT | NA | TRBJ1-6 | NA | TRBV4-2
CASTRQGGSREKLFF | TGTGCCAGTACTAGGCAGGGGGGAAGTCGTGAAAAACTGTTTTTT | NA | TRBJ1-4 | TRBD1 | TRBV19
CASSFPGQGPGANVLTF | TGTGCCAGCAGCTTTCCGGGACAGGGACCCGGGGCCAACGTCCTGACTTTC | NA | TRBJ2-6 | TRBD1 | TRBV7-9
CASSQGQTYSNQPQHF | TGTGCCAGCAGCCAAGGACAGACTTATAGCAATCAGCCCCAGCATTTT | NA | TRBJ1-5 | NA | TRBV4-2
CASSLGQFNSPLHF | TGTGCCAGCAGCTTAGGACAGTTCAATTCACCCCTCCACTTT | NA | TRBJ1-6 | NA | TRBV7-8
CASTVSEESDTQYF | TGTGCCAGCACGGTTTCGGAGGAATCAGATACGCAGTATTTT | once | TRBJ2-3 | NA | TRBV6-4
CASSPSTGGNEKLFF | TGTGCCAGCTCACCGTCGACAGGGGGCAATGAAAAACTGTTTTTT | NA | TRBJ1-4 | TRBD1 | TRBV18
CASSPTTGGNYGYTF | TGTGCCAGCAGCCCAACCACCGGGGGGAACTATGGCTACACCTTC | NA | TRBJ1-2 | NA | TRBV7-3
CATSKPASGAQETQYF | TGTGCCACCTCGAAGCCAGCTAGCGGGGCCCAAGAGACCCAGTACTTC | NA | TRBJ2-5 | TRBD2 | TRBV5-4
CASSDKTGSWEGTQYF | TGTGCCAGCAGTGACAAGACAGGGTCTTGGGAAGGGACCCAGTACTTC | NA | TRBJ2-5 | TRBD1 | TRBV6-1
CASSYQGYINTIYF | TGTGCCAGCAGCTACCAGGGTTATATAAACACCATATATTTT | NA | TRBJ1-3 | NA | TRBV7-8
CASSLTGNQPQHF | TGTGCCAGCAGCTTAACGGGGAATCAGCCCCAGCATTTT | NA | TRBJ1-5 | NA | TRBV7-9
CASSVVHSTEAFF | TGTGCCAGCAGCGTAGTGCACAGTACTGAAGCTTTCTTT | once | TRBJ1-1 | NA | TRBV9
CASSPSAGGPETQYF | TGTGCCAGCAGCCCTTCAGCGGGGGGCCCTGAGACCCAGTACTTC | NA | TRBJ2-5 | TRBD2 | TRBV5-4
CASSLDVGTYEQYF | TGTGCCAGCAGCTTGGATGTCGGGACCTACGAGCAGTACTTC | NA | TRBJ2-7 | NA | TRBV5-6
CASSKGHIKAGHQPQHF | TGTGCCAGCAGCAAAGGGCATATAAAGGCAGGCCATCAGCCCCAGCATTTT | NA | TRBJ1-5 | NA | TRBV21-1
CASSVVPGGNTGELFF | TGTGCCAGCAGCGTAGTACCCGGGGGAAACACCGGGGAGCTGTTTTTT | NA | TRBJ2-2 | NA | TRBV9
CATSDPGTEYEQYF | TGTGCCACCAGTGATCCCGGGACAGAATACGAGCAGTACTTC | NA | TRBJ2-7 | TRBD1 | TRBV24-1
CASSPSGVETQYF | TGTGCCAGCAGCCCTAGCGGGGTAGAGACCCAGTACTTC | once | TRBJ2-5 | TRBD2 | TRBV13